This entry concerns a single T cell receptor (beta chain). The data were obtained in a study of blood T cell repertoires in COVID-19. The wider study: Material from acute and convalescent COVID-19 was sourced from the United States, Italy and Spain. Sources were T cells, B-cell-depleted T cells, or PBMCs; the material itself was cDNA or gDNA.

CDR1 and CDR2 from the germline V gene are LGHNA and YNFKEQ. Deletions cut 2 bases from V and 0 bases from J, with 10 bases between. CDR3 length: 15 amino acids. The authors' processing: Researchers report that nucleated cell counts were estimated from reference gene primer amplification. Sequencing used immunoSEQ multiplex PCR; TCRdb keeps in-frame clones, though not all of them. Clone size and the V and J calls come from that table; the DNA yielded D and trimming. The sample holds roughly 320,000 clones; roughly nine tenths are singletons and the top ten take around 4.2%. The sample comprised PBMCs or T cells enriched from blood (not recorded which). The sequence was collected from a woman in her 30s who had been exposed to COVID-19. The J gene is TRBJ1-2, the V gene TRBV4-2; D ambiguous. CDR3 nucleotides: TGTGCCAGCAGCCAAAGAGACTTAGCTAACTATGGCTACACCTTC. Translation: CASSQRDLANYGYTF.